The T cell receptor (beta chain) under discussion was sequenced for a study of T cells in Graves' hyperthyroidism and ophthalmopathy. Study-level points and caveats: Blood samples included most of the expanded thyroid clonotypes exceeding 0.001.

V was trimmed by 6 bases and J by 4 bases, leaving 16 bases between them. The length of the CDR3 is 14 residues. CDR1 and CDR2 (germline): DFQATT, SNEGSKA (reference sequence). A remark on this clonotype: The antigen is not known.

Reasons for excluding patients were uncontrolled infection, other autoimmune disease, pregnancy or lactation. Diagnoses used clinical symptoms, serum thyroxine and TRAb, thyroid ultrasound and orbital computed tomography. Amplification of TCR beta CDR3 regions was performed using RNA transcripts as template. HTBI primers drove first-round RT-PCR of the TCR CDR3. MiXCR, run by TCRdb on the multiplex PCR reads, gives a single entry per CDR3 protein. The sample records 660,000 or so distinct CDR3 sequences, roughly 46% being singletons. The sequencing input was peripheral blood or thyroid tissue (not recorded which). The chain recombines TRBV20-1 with TRBJ1-3; D is uncertain. This sequence was found in an adult man with Graves' disease, either hyperthyroidism or ophthalmopathy (not recorded which). The CDR3 DNA is TGCAGTGCCCCGGGGTCCTCCTTCGGAAACACCATATATTTT. Its protein product is CSAPGSSFGNTIYF.